Listed here is a single T cell receptor beta chain. Its cognate antigen is unknown. The entry originates in a study of cytomegalovirus exposure and HLA in healthy donors. Overall study results and limits: Common viral pathogens seemed, in a later analysis, to connect with several of the most significant clusters.

The PCR employed 60 Vbeta primers together with 13 Jbeta primers. Profiling relied on immunoSEQ multiplex PCR, and the TCRdb table lists in-frame clones only, not all of them. Found here are about 69,000 clones, around 68% of them singletons; the top ten hold about a tenth. The V gene end was trimmed by 6 bases and the J gene end by 4 bases; junction bases not matched to a gene: 8. Germline CDR1 and CDR2: MNHNS and SASEGT. CDR3 length equals 14 residues. Material: PBMCs. The rearrangement links TRBV6-1 to TRBJ2-7, with 8 nucleotides matching TRBD2. The receptor was isolated from a woman in her twenties or thirties in good health and CMV-seronegative. CDR3 coding DNA: TGTGCCAGCAGATGGGCCGGGGGGGAATACGAGCAGTACTTC. Amino acids: CASRWAGGEYEQYF.